This TCR beta chain is from a study of cytomegalovirus exposure and HLA in healthy donors. The CDR3 consists of 14 residues. V lost 4 bases to trimming and J lost 3 bases; unmatched junction nucleotides: 3. CDR1 is MNHNS, CDR2 SASEGT, per germline. 60 Vbeta and 13 Jbeta primers were used in PCR. Sequencing was performed with immunoSEQ multiplex PCR; in TCRdb, only in-frame clones are kept and a portion is missing. This table holds approximately 100,000 clones. Input material: PBMCs. This receptor was identified in a man aged 45-65 years in good health and CMV-seronegative. This chain joins TRBV6-1 and TRBJ1-1; 9 bases fit TRBD1. CDR3 residues: CASSVRDRDTEAFF. In DNA form, the CDR3 reads TGTGCCAGCAGTGTCCGGGACAGGGACACTGAAGCTTTCTTT.